This entry is about one TCR beta chain. These data are taken from a study of control samples from healthy donors and cancer patients. Some clones are missing from TCRdb's copy, which holds only in-frame ones; the method was immunoSEQ multiplex PCR. The sample shows roughly 120,000 clones, approximately 95% of them seen only once. The clonotype comes from a man aged 25 to 40 in good health. Sequenced sample: blood.

The CDR3 DNA follows: TGTGCCAGCAGCTTAGGCCGGGACAGGGTATGGTACGAGCAGTACTTC. Translating it yields CASSLGRDRVWYEQYF. The V gene is TRBV11-2, the J gene TRBJ2-7; 9 bases align to TRBD1. The CDR3 contains 16 residues. Germline V gene lookup returns CDR1 SGHAT and CDR2 FQNNGV. Trimming at V came to 1 base and at J to 4 bases, leaving 8 bases not matched to a gene.